One and the same sample provided the 16 T cell receptor beta chains below, sequenced in a study of T cells expressing NK-cell markers. TCRdb re-called the 5' RACE reads; one entry per CDR3 protein, DNA not given. This table lists about 260,000 distinct CDR3 sequences. Source material: blood T cells: a sorted CD56 or NKG2C T cell subset, CD4+ or CD8+ T cells, or bulk PBMC T cells (not recorded which). The receptors were gathered from a man aged 18 to 29 in good health.

The chain carries TRBV7-6 and TRBJ1-3. This CDR3 comprises 15 residues. CDR1 is SGHVS and CDR2 is FNYEAQ in the germline V gene. The CDR3 here is CASSGVGTSGNTIYF.

This rearrangement joins TRBV20-1 to TRBJ2-1; the TCRdb call, TRBD2, lacks DNA for checking. The CDR3 consists of 16 residues. CDR1 is DFQATT and CDR2 is SNEGSKA in the germline V gene (reference sequence). CDR3 in amino acids: CSAALIAGPPYNEQFF.

The chain combines TRBV29-1 with TRBJ2-5; checking the TCRdb D call of TRBD1 is not possible without DNA. Germline lookup yields CDR1 SQVTM and CDR2 ANQGSEA. The CDR3 covers 16 residues. The chain's CDR3 is CSVETRDRGPQETQYF.

The V call is TRBV20-1, the J call TRBJ2-1; no DNA is available, so the TRBD2 call from TCRdb remains unchecked. Germline-derived CDR1 and CDR2 are DFQATT and SNEGSKA (reference sequence). This CDR3 contains 15 residues. CDR3 loop: CSARRLAGVVNEQFF.

This chain connects TRBV9 to TRBJ2-1; no DNA is available, so the TRBD1 call from TCRdb remains unchecked. The CDR3 loop spans 16 amino acids. Germline V gives CDR1 SGDLS, CDR2 YYNGEE. The CDR3: CASSVGWAIRYNEQFF. Full variable domain (remainder filled in from reference TRBV9 and TRBJ2-1): DSGVTQTPKHLITATGQRVTLRCSPRSGDLSVYWYQQSLDQGLQFLIQYYNGEERAKGNILERFSAQQFPDLHSELNLSSLELGDSALYFCASSVGWAIRYNEQFFGPGTRLTVL.

The rearrangement joins TRBV3-1 to TRBJ2-1; lacking DNA, the TRBD1 call made by TCRdb goes unchecked. The germline V gene has CDR1 LGHDT and CDR2 YNNKEL (reference sequence). This CDR3 contains 18 residues. CDR3 sequence reads: CASSQPRLDSSGGNEQFF.

The rearrangement links TRBV11-3 to TRBJ2-4; TCRdb returns TRBD2, unconfirmable since there is no DNA. This CDR3 has 14 residues. Per germline, CDR1 SGHNT and CDR2 YENEEA. The CDR3 reads CASSLLAGGNIQYF.

This sequence joins TRBV12-3 or TRBV12-4 and TRBJ2-7; the TCRdb D gene call, TRBD1, has no DNA to confirm it. The CDR3 totals 15 residues. The CDR3 loop is CASSFEDRKTYEQYF.

The chain uses TRBV24-1 and TRBJ2-7; TCRdb names TRBD2, which stays unverified in the absence of DNA. Germline values: CDR1 KGHDR, CDR2 SFDVKD. The length of the CDR3 is 13 residues. The CDR3 loop reads CATSGLLGYEQYF.

The V and J genes are TRBV15 and TRBJ1-1; checking the TCRdb D call of TRBD1 is not possible without DNA. CDR1 is LNHNV, CDR2 YYDKDF, per germline (reference sequence). This CDR3 comprises 13 residues. The CDR3 is CATSVRANTEAFF.

J is TRBJ1-2 and V is TRBV4-3. Germline CDR1 and CDR2: LGHNA and YSLEER. CDR3 length: 13 residues. CDR3 loop: CASSQDEGAGYTF.

The J gene is TRBJ2-7, the V gene TRBV5-1; lacking DNA, the TRBD1 call made by TCRdb goes unchecked. The CDR3 is 13 residues long. From germline, CDR1 is SGHRS and CDR2 YFSETQ. CDR3 region: CASTGHQSYEQYF.

The J gene is TRBJ1-2, the V gene TRBV7-9; the D gene TCRdb calls, TRBD1, cannot be checked with no DNA. Germline V gene sequence: CDR1 SEHNR, CDR2 FQNEAQ (reference sequence). The CDR3 has 14 residues. The CDR3: CASSPRTGIYGYTF.

J is TRBJ2-3 and V is TRBV5-1; the TRBD1 assignment by TCRdb is unverifiable without DNA. Germline CDR1 is SGHRS and CDR2 is YFSETQ. This CDR3 spans 16 amino acids. CDR3: CASSLTSQGTTDTQYF.

The chain is built from TRBV4-2 and TRBJ2-3; TCRdb selects TRBD1, and the lack of DNA leaves this call unchecked. The CDR3 runs to 19 residues. CDR1 and CDR2 from the germline V gene are LGHNA and YNFKEQ. CDR3 residues: CASSPDTGQGALTTDTQYF.

The chain recombines TRBV18 with TRBJ2-1. This CDR3 spans 13 amino acids. The germline V gene has CDR1 KGHSH and CDR2 LQKENI. CDR3 residues: CASSPQANNEQFF.